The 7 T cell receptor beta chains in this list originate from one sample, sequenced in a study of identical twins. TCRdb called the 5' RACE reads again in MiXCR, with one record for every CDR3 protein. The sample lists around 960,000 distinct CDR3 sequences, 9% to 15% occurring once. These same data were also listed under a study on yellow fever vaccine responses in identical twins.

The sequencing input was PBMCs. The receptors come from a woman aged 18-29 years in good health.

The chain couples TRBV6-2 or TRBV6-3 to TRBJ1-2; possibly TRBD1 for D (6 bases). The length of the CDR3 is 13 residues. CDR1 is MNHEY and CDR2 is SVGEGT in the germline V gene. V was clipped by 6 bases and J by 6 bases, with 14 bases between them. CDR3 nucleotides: TGTGCCAGCAGCTCTCACAGGGATGATGGCTACACCTTC. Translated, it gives CASSSHRDDGYTF.

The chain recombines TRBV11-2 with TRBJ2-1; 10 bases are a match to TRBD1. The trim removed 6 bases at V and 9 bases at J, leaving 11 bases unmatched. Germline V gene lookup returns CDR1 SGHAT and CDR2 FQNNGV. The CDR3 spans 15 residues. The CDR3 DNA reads TGTGCCAGCAGACGCCCGGGACAGGGGCGTCTTGAGCAGTTCTTC. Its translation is CASRRPGQGRLEQFF.

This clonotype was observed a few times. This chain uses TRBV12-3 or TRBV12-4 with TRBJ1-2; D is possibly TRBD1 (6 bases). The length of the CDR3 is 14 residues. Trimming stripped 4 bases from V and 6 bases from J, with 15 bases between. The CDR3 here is CASSYRGLRDGYTF. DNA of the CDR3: TGTGCCAGCAGTTATCGGGGGCTACGGGATGGCTACACCTTC.

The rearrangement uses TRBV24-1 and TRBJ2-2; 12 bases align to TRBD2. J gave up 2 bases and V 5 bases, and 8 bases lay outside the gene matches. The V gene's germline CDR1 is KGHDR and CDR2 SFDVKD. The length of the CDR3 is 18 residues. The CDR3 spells CATSGRLAGELNTGELFF. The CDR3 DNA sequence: TGTGCCACCAGTGGTCGACTAGCGGGAGAGCTTAACACCGGGGAGCTGTTTTTT.

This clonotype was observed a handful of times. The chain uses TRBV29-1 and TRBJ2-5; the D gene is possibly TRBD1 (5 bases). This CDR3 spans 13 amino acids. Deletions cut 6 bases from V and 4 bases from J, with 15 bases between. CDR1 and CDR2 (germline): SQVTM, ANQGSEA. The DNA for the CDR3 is TGCAGCGTCCCCCGTCCAGGGTTAGAGACCCAGTACTTC. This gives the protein CSVPRPGLETQYF.

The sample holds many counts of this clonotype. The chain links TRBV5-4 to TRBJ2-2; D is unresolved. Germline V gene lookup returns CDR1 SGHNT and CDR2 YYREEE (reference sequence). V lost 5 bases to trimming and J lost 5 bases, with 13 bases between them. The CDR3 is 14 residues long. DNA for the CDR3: TGTGCCAGCAGTCTGAAAGGGAAAACCGGGGAGCTGTTTTTT. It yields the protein CASSLKGKTGELFF.

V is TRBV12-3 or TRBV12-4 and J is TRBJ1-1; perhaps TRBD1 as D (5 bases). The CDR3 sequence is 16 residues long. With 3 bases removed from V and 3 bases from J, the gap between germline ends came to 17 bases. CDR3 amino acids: CASSFIQGALYTEAFF. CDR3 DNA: TGTGCCAGCAGTTTTATTCAGGGCGCCTTATACACTGAAGCTTTCTTT.